This TCR beta chain comes out of a study of blood T cell repertoires in COVID-19. Study information: Samples of COVID-19 (acute and convalescent) were obtained from the United States, Italy and Spain. Sample material is recorded as cDNA or gDNA derived from T cells, B-cell-depleted T cells, or PBMCs.

In this sample, this clone turned up once. V lost 0 bases to trimming and J lost 5 bases; unmatched junction nucleotides: 5. CDR3 size: 17 residues. Per germline, CDR1 SGHNT and CDR2 YENEEA. Per the original data handling: Estimation of nucleated cell counts was performed using reference gene primer amplification. Clones were sequenced by immunoSEQ multiplex PCR, and TCRdb holds only the in-frame ones, with some missing. V and J calls and clone size are copied from that table; D and trimming were computed from the DNA. The sample shows about 35,000 clones, more than 70% of them seen only once. The sample consisted of peripheral blood. V gene TRBV11-3 combines with J gene TRBJ2-1; 12 bases align to TRBD2. The TCR originated in a human donor in a cohort sampled during active COVID-19. CDR3 region: CASSLDKGLAGNNEQFF. The CDR3 nucleotides read TGTGCCAGCAGCTTAGATAAGGGACTAGCGGGCAACAATGAGCAGTTCTTC.